The 14 T cell receptor beta chains below were found in one sample sequenced in a study of identifying expanded T cells in peripheral blood. Clones were read by immunoSEQ multiplex PCR, and TCRdb kept only the in-frame ones, dropping some. The sample records 60,000 to 80,000 clones, roughly 90% being singletons. Sequencing was carried out using blood. Receptors were obtained from a person between 18 and 75 years old in good health.

The gene calls are TRBV28 and TRBJ2-7, with TRBD2 identical over 9 bases. CDR3 length: 17 residues. In germline, CDR1 is MDHEN, CDR2 SYDVKM. Unmatched junction bases numbered 14, after V lost 4 bases and J lost 4 bases. This chain's CDR3 is CASSWHPRLAVIYEQYF. In nucleotides, the CDR3 is TGTGCCAGCAGTTGGCACCCCAGACTAGCGGTAATTTACGAGCAGTACTTC.

The chain couples TRBV7-8 to TRBJ1-3; 8 nucleotides agree with TRBD1. The germline gives CDR1 SGHVS, CDR2 FQNEAQ. The CDR3 has 14 residues. V shed 4 bases and J 8 bases; nucleotides not matched to a gene: 7. CDR3 sequence: CASSSKTGADTIYF. CDR3 nucleotides: TGTGCCAGCAGCTCCAAGACAGGGGCGGACACCATATATTTT.

V gene TRBV5-8 combines with J gene TRBJ2-1; TRBD2 matches at 9 bases. Losses at the gene ends were 0 bases for V and 0 bases for J; bases not matched to a gene: 4. CDR3 length: 17 amino acids. Germline assignment: CDR1 SGHTS and CDR2 YDEGEE. The CDR3: CASSLGLAGNSYNEQFF. The CDR3 nucleotides are TGTGCCAGCAGCTTGGGCCTAGCGGGAAACTCCTACAATGAGCAGTTCTTC. The full variable domain, with the rest looked up from reference TRBV5-8 and TRBJ2-1, is EAGVTQSPTHLIKTRGQQATLRCSPISGHTSVYWYQQALGLGLQFLLWYDEGEERNRGNFPPRFSGRQFPNYSSELNVNALELEDSALYLCASSLGLAGNSYNEQFFGPGTRLTVL.

This chain links TRBV27 with TRBJ1-5; D possibly corresponds to TRBD1 (5 bases). The germline V and J ends were trimmed by 2 bases and 4 bases, with 12 bases remaining between them. CDR3 length: 15 residues. Germline CDR1 reads MNHEY; CDR2 reads SMNVEV (reference sequence). As DNA, the CDR3 is TGTGCCAGCAGTTTAGGGGGTGGGCTAAATCAGCCCCAGCATTTT. Its protein product is CASSLGGGLNQPQHF.

The chain couples TRBV5-1 to TRBJ2-3; TRBD2 matches 11 bases. The CDR3 spans 17 residues. Germline V lookup: CDR1 SGHRS, CDR2 YFSETQ. V was pared by 0 bases and J by 4 bases, with 7 bases of the junction left unmatched. In DNA form, the CDR3 reads TGCGCCAGCAGCTTGGTGCTAGCGGGAGGTGGAGCAGATACGCAGTATTTT. It yields the protein CASSLVLAGGGADTQYF.

The rearrangement uses TRBV27 and TRBJ1-5; 8 bases map to TRBD1. CDR3 size: 15 residues. The germline V gene has CDR1 MNHEY and CDR2 SMNVEV (reference sequence). The V and J ends lost 3 bases and 5 bases, in that order; junction bases with no gene match: 6. The chain's CDR3 is CASSFAGGGHQPQHF. Here the CDR3 DNA reads TGTGCCAGCAGTTTTGCAGGGGGCGGACATCAGCCCCAGCATTTT.

The CDR3 loop reads CASSFRTVNTGELFF. The CDR3 DNA follows: TGTGCCAGCAGCTTCAGAACCGTGAACACCGGGGAGCTGTTTTTT. The V gene is TRBV11-2, the J gene TRBJ2-2; D remains unclear. The V and J ends lost 3 bases and 1 base respectively, with 9 bases between them. The CDR3 has 15 amino acids. Germline loops: CDR1 SGHAT, CDR2 FQNNGV.

In DNA form, the CDR3 reads TGCAGCGTCCTAACTCAAACCCAAAACACCGGGGAGCTGTTTTTT. Translation gives CSVLTQTQNTGELFF. V usage is TRBV29-1 and J usage is TRBJ2-2, with D unclear. CDR1 is SQVTM and CDR2 is ANQGSEA in the germline V gene. V lost 6 bases and J lost 2, with 16 bases in between. This CDR3 has 15 residues.

The chain carries TRBV11-2 and TRBJ2-5, with 10 bases aligning to TRBD2. V dropped 7 bases and J dropped 2; count of bases not matched to a gene: 4. This CDR3 contains 14 residues. Germline CDR1 SGHAT, CDR2 FQNNGV. CDR3 residues: CASKSGRGQETQYF. DNA of the CDR3: TGTGCCAGCAAGAGCGGGAGGGGGCAAGAGACCCAGTACTTC.

V and J are TRBV18 and TRBJ1-4; D unclear. Germline V CDR1 and CDR2: KGHSH, LQKENI. There are 16 residues in the CDR3. V was shortened by 3 bases and J by 0 bases, with 11 bases between the two germline ends. CDR3 sequence reads: CASSPQPMTTNEKLFF. The CDR3 DNA sequence: TGTGCCAGCTCACCGCAGCCGATGACAACTAATGAAAAACTGTTTTTT.

This clone was seen more than once but under ten times. The chain uses TRBV30 and TRBJ1-1; the match to TRBD1 covers 8 bases. Germline loops: CDR1 GTSNPN, CDR2 SVGIG (reference sequence). This CDR3 has 13 residues. With V trimmed by 3 bases and J by 5 bases, 5 bases remained unmatched. The CDR3 spells CAWRGDRGTEAFF. CDR3 DNA sequence: TGTGCCTGGAGGGGCGACAGGGGTACTGAAGCTTTCTTT.

J is TRBJ2-5 and V is TRBV28; D possibly matches TRBD1 or TRBD2 (5 bases each). Germline V gives CDR1 MDHEN, CDR2 SYDVKM. The V and J ends lost 4 bases and 5 bases respectively, with 17 bases between them. The CDR3 is made up of 15 amino acids. CDR3: CASSYPLWGGETQYF. In DNA form, the CDR3 reads TGTGCCAGCAGTTACCCTTTGTGGGGCGGGGAGACCCAGTACTTC.

This clone was detected once. This chain uses TRBV11-2 with TRBJ2-5, with 10 bases identical to TRBD2. The CDR3 is made up of 19 amino acids. Per germline, CDR1 SGHAT and CDR2 FQNNGV. The V gene end was trimmed by 5 bases and the J gene end by 1 base; junction bases not matched to a gene: 16. The CDR3 nucleotides are TGTGCCAGCAGCCTCGAATGGGGAGTAGCGGGGGGTACCCAAGAGACCCAGTACTTC. Protein: CASSLEWGVAGGTQETQYF.

The gene calls are TRBV15 and TRBJ2-7, with a possible D match to TRBD2 (5 bases). In germline, CDR1 is LNHNV, CDR2 YYDKDF (reference sequence). V was cut by 3 bases and J by 4 bases, with 13 bases left in between. The CDR3 contains 14 residues. The CDR3: CATSREDGGYEQYF. CDR3 in DNA: TGTGCCACCAGCAGGGAGGACGGAGGATACGAGCAGTACTTC.